Sequencing of this TCR beta chain was carried out in a study of blood T cell repertoires in COVID-19. About the research overall: Acute and convalescent COVID-19 samples came from the United States, Italy and Spain. From T cells, B-cell-depleted T cells, or PBMCs came the material, which was cDNA or gDNA.

Per germline, CDR1 SNHLY and CDR2 FYNNEI. The CDR3 extends over 19 amino acids. The V gene end was trimmed by 6 bases and the J gene end by 0 bases; junction bases not matched to a gene: 15. Per the original methods: Quantification of nucleated cells was approximated via reference gene primer amplification. The protocol was immunoSEQ multiplex PCR, while the TCRdb copy is restricted to in-frame clones and leaves out a portion. V and J calls and clone size come straight from that table; D and trimming were deduced from the DNA. The data contain roughly 68,000 clones, around 91% of them seen just once; the ten biggest clones take up less than 0.55%. Patients at the Seattle site were enrolled during active infection and followed longitudinally.

This TCR came from a man aged 45-65 years with COVID-19, enrolled during active disease. The V and J genes are TRBV2 and TRBJ2-1, with 9 bases matching TRBD2. What was sequenced was peripheral blood. The CDR3 sequence: CASSERSSGIPVSYNEQFF. As DNA, the CDR3 is TGTGCCAGCAGCGAAAGGTCTAGCGGGATTCCGGTCTCCTACAATGAGCAGTTCTTC.